This passage covers 17 T cell receptor beta chains from one sample sequenced in a study of shared clonotypes between healthy human individuals. The assay was immunoSEQ multiplex PCR, and TCRdb's table has in-frame clones only and misses some. The data hold around 2.3 million clones, with almost 96% observed a single time. Sequencing was performed on naive CD4+ T cells sorted from blood. The subset was: CD45RA+ positively selected. These receptors came from a man younger than 35 in good health.

Comments on this clone: Within the sample, other DNA sequences also encode this same CDR3. The J gene is TRBJ2-7, the V gene TRBV15, with 9 bases aligning to TRBD1. Germline loops: CDR1 LNHNV, CDR2 YYDKDF (reference sequence). V lost 6 bases, J lost 1 base, and 4 bases stayed unmatched. CDR3 size: 14 residues. The CDR3 reads CATSRDRASYEQYF. The CDR3 DNA is TGTGCCACCAGTCGGGACAGGGCTTCCTACGAGCAGTACTTC.

Details on this clone: Other DNA sequences of this sample code for an identical CDR3. The V call is TRBV5-1, the J call TRBJ1-4, with TRBD1 matching over 7 bases. Germline V gene data show CDR1 as SGHRS and CDR2 as YFSETQ. There are 14 residues in the CDR3. V shed 3 bases, J shed 4 bases, and the junction held 3 bases outside the gene matches. The CDR3: CASSSTGNNEKLFF. The DNA for the CDR3 is TGCGCCAGCAGCTCGACAGGGAATAATGAAAAACTGTTTTTT.

The chain carries TRBV10-2 and TRBJ1-3, with D unresolved. CDR3 size: 13 residues. The germline CDR1 and CDR2 sequences are WSHSY and SAAADI. Trimming pared 4 bases from V and 0 bases from J, leaving 4 bases between. CDR3 nucleotide sequence: TGCGCCAGCAGTGTGTTCTCTGGAAACACCATATATTTT. Protein: CASSVFSGNTIYF.

V gene TRBV4-3 combines with J gene TRBJ2-2, with a possible D match to TRBD1 (6 bases). The V and J ends lost 4 bases and 4 bases respectively, with 19 bases between them. CDR1 and CDR2 from the germline V gene are LGHNA and YSLEER. CDR3 size: 17 residues. CDR3 sequence (DNA): TGCGCCAGCAGCCCAACCTTTCCCGGGACACGCACCGGGGAGCTGTTTTTT. Amino acid sequence: CASSPTFPGTRTGELFF.

This clone was recorded a few times. This sequence joins TRBV7-8 and TRBJ1-2, with TRBD1 identical over 7 bases. V was clipped by 2 bases and J by 7 bases; unmatched bases: 7. This CDR3 has 14 residues. Germline assignment: CDR1 SGHVS and CDR2 FQNEAQ. The CDR3: CASSLNQGEGGYTF. CDR3 DNA sequence: TGTGCCAGCAGCTTAAATCAGGGGGAGGGTGGCTACACCTTC.

This clone was seen a single time. The chain employs TRBV7-8 and TRBJ2-7, with TRBD2 identical over 14 bases. V trimming: 5 bases; J trimming: 7 bases; junction bases outside the gene matches: 7. The CDR3 spans 15 residues. From germline, CDR1 is SGHVS and CDR2 FQNEAQ. The CDR3 reads CASSREGLAGEEQYF. The CDR3 DNA reads as TGTGCCAGCAGCAGAGAGGGACTAGCGGGAGAAGAGCAGTACTTC.

The chain links TRBV6-4 to TRBJ2-3; either TRBD1 or TRBD2 may fit D (5 bases each). The CDR3 is 14 amino acids. CDR1 is MRHNA, CDR2 SNTAGT, per germline. Trimming took 2 bases from V and 2 from J, leaving 8 bases between them. CDR3 amino acids: CASSDGGVTDTQYF. The CDR3 coding sequence is TGTGCCAGCAGTGACGGGGGAGTCACAGATACGCAGTATTTT.

This clone was seen only once. The chain recombines TRBV9 with TRBJ2-7; D is unresolved. Germline CDR1 reads SGDLS; CDR2 reads YYNGEE. Deletions cut 0 bases from V and 2 bases from J, with 27 bases between. The CDR3 is 20 residues long. The CDR3 coding sequence is TGTGCCAGCAGCGTAGGAACCCCTGGGCCGGCGGTAAGTCCCCCCTACGAGCAGTACTTC. Amino acids: CASSVGTPGPAVSPPYEQYF.

This clone was seen once. The genes are TRBV11-2 and TRBJ2-7, with D possibly TRBD1 on 6 matching bases. Looked up from germline, CDR1 is SGHAT and CDR2 is FQNNGV. Trimming shortened V by 5 bases and J by 3 bases, and 11 bases separated the two germline ends. CDR3 length equals 13 residues. The CDR3 region has the DNA TGTGCCAGCAGCGCCCAACAGGGCTACGAGCAGTACTTC. This translates into CASSAQQGYEQYF.

This chain joins TRBV5-1 and TRBJ2-1; perhaps D is TRBD1 or TRBD2 (5 bases each). V lost 7 bases to trimming and J lost 6 bases, with 20 bases between them. The CDR3 spans 15 residues. CDR1 is SGHRS, CDR2 YFSETQ, per germline. The DNA for the CDR3 is TGCGCCAGCCGGCCGGGTGACAGCGGTTCCAATGAGCAGTTCTTC. Its protein product is CASRPGDSGSNEQFF.

This rearrangement joins TRBV5-1 to TRBJ2-7; the D gene is possibly TRBD2 (5 bases). The V end lost 0 bases, the J end lost 3 bases, and 10 bases lay between the germline ends. The CDR3 consists of 14 residues. CDR1 and CDR2 from the germline V gene are SGHRS and YFSETQ. CDR3 bases: TGCGCCAGCAGCTTGGATCCAGACTACTACGAGCAGTACTTC. Amino acid sequence: CASSLDPDYYEQYF.

This chain links TRBV30 with TRBJ2-5, with 7 bases identical to TRBD2. The CDR3 sequence is 15 residues long. J was trimmed by 5 bases and V by 5 bases; bases with no gene match: 14. Germline CDR1 reads GTSNPN; CDR2 reads SVGIG (reference sequence). CDR3 amino acids: CAWSVSGSGRETQYF. CDR3 DNA: TGTGCCTGGTCGGTTAGCGGGTCTGGTAGGGAGACCCAGTACTTC.

The rearrangement links TRBV30 to TRBJ1-2; 7 bases align to TRBD1. V shed 3 bases, J shed 3 bases, and the junction held 4 bases outside the gene matches. The CDR3 extends over 13 amino acids. Per germline, CDR1 GTSNPN and CDR2 SVGIG (reference sequence). The CDR3: CAWRATGDYGYTF. The CDR3 DNA reads TGTGCCTGGAGGGCCACAGGGGACTATGGCTACACCTTC.

The chain uses TRBV5-6 and TRBJ2-3; 9 bases line up with TRBD1. This CDR3 spans 17 amino acids. Germline assignment: CDR1 SGHDT and CDR2 YYEEEE. V was clipped by 4 bases and J by 4 bases; unmatched bases: 13. The CDR3 DNA reads as TGTGCCAGCAGCCCCCAGAAACAGGGGGCGCGAGCAGATACGCAGTATTTT. Translating it yields CASSPQKQGARADTQYF.

The rearrangement uses TRBV7-2 and TRBJ2-7; a possible D gene is TRBD1 (5 bases). Germline V lookup: CDR1 SGHTA, CDR2 FQGNSA. This CDR3 has 15 amino acids. V was pared by 1 base and J by 0 bases, with 10 bases between. CDR3 DNA sequence: TGTGCCAGCAGCTTAGAGGTGACAGTCTCCTACGAGCAGTACTTC. This translates into CASSLEVTVSYEQYF.

As for this clone: The identical CDR3 is also encoded by other nucleotide sequences in the sample. V usage is TRBV7-9 and J usage is TRBJ1-4, with a weak D call TRBD1 (6 bases). Looked up from germline, CDR1 is SEHNR and CDR2 is FQNEAQ (reference sequence). V was pared by 4 bases and J by 5 bases, with 8 bases between. This CDR3 region has 13 residues. The DNA for the CDR3 is TGTGCCAGCAGCTCAGGACAGAATGAAAAACTGTTTTTT. Encoded protein: CASSSGQNEKLFF.

This chain joins TRBV5-6 and TRBJ1-2; 9 positions match TRBD1. Germline CDR1 and CDR2: SGHDT and YYEEEE. Trimming removed 2 bases from V and 0 bases from J; junction bases left unmatched: 5. There are 16 residues in the CDR3. The CDR3 DNA sequence: TGTGCCAGCAGCTTACAGGGGGCAAGGGCTAACTATGGCTACACCTTC. This encodes CASSLQGARANYGYTF.